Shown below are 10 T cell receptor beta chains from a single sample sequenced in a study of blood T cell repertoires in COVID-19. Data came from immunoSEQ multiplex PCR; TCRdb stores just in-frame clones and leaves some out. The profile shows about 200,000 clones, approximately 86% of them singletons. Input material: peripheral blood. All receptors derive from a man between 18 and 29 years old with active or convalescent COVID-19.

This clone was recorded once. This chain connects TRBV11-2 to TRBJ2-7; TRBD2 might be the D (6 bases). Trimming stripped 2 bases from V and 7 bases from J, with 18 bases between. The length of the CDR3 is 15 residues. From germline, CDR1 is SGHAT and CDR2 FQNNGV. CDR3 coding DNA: TGTGCCAGCAGCTTAATTAGGGGCGGGAAGTGGGAGCAGTACTTC. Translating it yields CASSLIRGGKWEQYF.

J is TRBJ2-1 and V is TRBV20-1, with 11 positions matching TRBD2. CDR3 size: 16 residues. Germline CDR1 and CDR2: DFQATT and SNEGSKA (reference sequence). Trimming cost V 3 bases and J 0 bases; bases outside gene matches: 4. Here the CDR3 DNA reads TGCAGTGCTAGTAGCACTAGCGGGGGCTCCTACAATGAGCAGTTCTTC. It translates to CSASSTSGGSYNEQFF.

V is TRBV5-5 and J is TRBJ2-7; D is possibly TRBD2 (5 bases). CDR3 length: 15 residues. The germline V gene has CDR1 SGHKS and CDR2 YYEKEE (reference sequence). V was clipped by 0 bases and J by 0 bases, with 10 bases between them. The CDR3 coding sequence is TGTGCCAGCAGCTTGGACGGAGGAAACTCCTACGAGCAGTACTTC. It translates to CASSLDGGNSYEQYF.

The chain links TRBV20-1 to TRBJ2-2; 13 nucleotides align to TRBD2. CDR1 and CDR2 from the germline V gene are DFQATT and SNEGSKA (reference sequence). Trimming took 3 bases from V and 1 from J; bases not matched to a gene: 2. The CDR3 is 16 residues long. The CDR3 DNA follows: TGCAGTGCTAGTAGGACTAGCGGGGGGAACACCGGGGAGCTGTTTTTT. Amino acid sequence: CSASRTSGGNTGELFF.

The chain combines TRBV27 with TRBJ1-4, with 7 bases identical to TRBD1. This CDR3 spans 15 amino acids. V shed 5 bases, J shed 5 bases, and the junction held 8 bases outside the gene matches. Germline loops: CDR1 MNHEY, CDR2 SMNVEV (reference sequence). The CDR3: CASSPSTGRNEKLFF. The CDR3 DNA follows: TGTGCCAGCAGTCCATCGACAGGGAGGAATGAAAAACTGTTTTTT.

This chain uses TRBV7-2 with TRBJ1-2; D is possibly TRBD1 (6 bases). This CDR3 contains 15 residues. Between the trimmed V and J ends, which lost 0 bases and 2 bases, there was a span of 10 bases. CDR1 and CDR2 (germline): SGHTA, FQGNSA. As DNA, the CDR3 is TGTGCCAGCAGCTTAGCACAGGGTTTGAACTATGGCTACACCTTC. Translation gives CASSLAQGLNYGYTF.

CDR3 sequence reads: CASSAGQGRTEAFF. DNA of the CDR3: TGTGCCAGCAGCGCCGGACAGGGGCGCACTGAAGCTTTCTTT. The chain couples TRBV7-2 to TRBJ1-1; 9 bases are shared with TRBD1. The germline CDR1 and CDR2 sequences are SGHTA and FQGNSA. There are 14 residues in the CDR3. With 5 bases clipped from V and 4 bases from J, the junction kept 5 bases outside the gene matches.

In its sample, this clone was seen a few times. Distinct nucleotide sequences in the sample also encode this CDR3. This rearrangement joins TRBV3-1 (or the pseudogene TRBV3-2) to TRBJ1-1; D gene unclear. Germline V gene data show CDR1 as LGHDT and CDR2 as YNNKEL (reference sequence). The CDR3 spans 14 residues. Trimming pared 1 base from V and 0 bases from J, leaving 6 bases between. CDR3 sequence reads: CASSQAVMNTEAFF. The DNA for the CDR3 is TGTGCCAGCAGCCAAGCAGTTATGAACACTGAAGCTTTCTTT.

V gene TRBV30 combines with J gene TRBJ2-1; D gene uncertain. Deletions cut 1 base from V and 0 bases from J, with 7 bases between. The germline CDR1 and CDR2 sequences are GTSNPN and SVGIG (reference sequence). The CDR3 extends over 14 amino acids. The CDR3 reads CAWSGGSSYNEQFF. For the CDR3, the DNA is TGTGCCTGGAGTGGAGGAAGCTCCTACAATGAGCAGTTCTTC.

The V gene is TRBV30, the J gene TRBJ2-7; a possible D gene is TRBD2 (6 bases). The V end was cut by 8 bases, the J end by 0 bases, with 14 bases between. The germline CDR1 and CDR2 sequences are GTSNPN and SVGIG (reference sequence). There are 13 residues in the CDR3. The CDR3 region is CARSGISSYEQYF. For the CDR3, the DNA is TGTGCCCGTAGCGGCATTAGCTCCTACGAGCAGTACTTC. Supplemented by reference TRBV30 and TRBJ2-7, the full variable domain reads SQTIHQWPATLVQPVGSPLSLECTVEGTSNPNLYWYRQAAGRGLQLLFYSVGIGQISSEVPQNLSASRPQDRQFILSSKKLLLSDSGFYLCARSGISSYEQYFGPGTRLTVT.